The 13 T cell receptor beta chains below come from one sample, sequenced in a study of blood T cell repertoires in COVID-19. Produced via immunoSEQ multiplex PCR; TCRdb's table is partial and in-frame only. The sample consists of under 200,000 clones, 86% of them appearing once. The sequenced material came from peripheral blood. Every receptor here comes from a woman aged 55-69 years with COVID-19, enrolled during active disease.

The CDR3 sequence is CASSQGAGPGYTF. The CDR3, as DNA: TGTGCCAGCAGCCAGGGGGCGGGGCCCGGCTACACCTTC. The chain has TRBV5-5 and TRBJ1-2, with TRBD1 identical over 8 bases. Germline assignment: CDR1 SGHKS and CDR2 YYEKEE (reference sequence). Losses at the gene ends were 4 bases for V and 8 bases for J; bases not matched to a gene: 7. The CDR3 sequence is 13 residues long.

The rearrangement uses TRBV19 and TRBJ1-3, with D perhaps matching TRBD1 (6 bases). This CDR3 contains 13 residues. V lost 3 bases to trimming and J lost 7 bases, with 10 bases between them. CDR1 and CDR2 (germline): LNHDA, SQIVND (reference sequence). This CDR3 is CASSIGQGNTIYF. Written as DNA, the CDR3 is TGTGCCAGTAGTATTGGCCAGGGGAACACCATATATTTT.

The rearrangement joins TRBV5-6 to TRBJ1-1; D is unclear. The CDR3 runs 16 residues. Trimming pared 0 bases from V and 2 bases from J, leaving 14 bases between. CDR1 is SGHDT, CDR2 YYEEEE, per germline. This CDR3 reads CASSLVGRVQNTEAFF. The CDR3 DNA is TGTGCCAGCAGCTTGGTAGGGAGGGTTCAAAACACTGAAGCTTTCTTT.

This clone showed up just once. V is TRBV5-6 and J is TRBJ2-6; the match to TRBD1 covers 12 bases. Germline trimming cut 4 bases from V and 4 bases from J; bases unmatched to any gene: 6. The V gene's germline CDR1 is SGHDT and CDR2 YYEEEE. The CDR3 contains 17 residues. CDR3 sequence: CASSRGQGAYGANVLTF. The CDR3 DNA follows: TGTGCCAGCAGCCGGGGACAGGGGGCTTACGGGGCCAACGTCCTGACTTTC.

The rearrangement links TRBV4-3 to TRBJ2-7, with TRBD1 as a possible D gene (8 bases). This CDR3 has 14 residues. Trimming cost V 3 bases and J 6 bases, with 15 bases left between them. CDR1 and CDR2 (germline): LGHNA, YSLEER. The CDR3, as DNA: TGCGCCAGCAGCCACTCGGACAGGGAGGGCGAGCAGTACTTC. Amino acid sequence: CASSHSDREGEQYF.

This rearrangement joins TRBV7-8 to TRBJ2-7; 8 bases align to TRBD1. CDR3 length: 14 amino acids. Germline CDR1 is SGHVS and CDR2 is FQNEAQ. The junction had 4 bases not matched to a gene; V was cut back by 4 bases and J by 2 bases. CDR3 nucleotides: TGTGCCAGCAGCTCGAGACAGGGGCCCTACGAGCAGTACTTC. Translating it yields CASSSRQGPYEQYF.

The chain joins TRBV7-3 to TRBJ2-2, with 10 bases fitting TRBD1. The CDR3 has 15 residues. Trimming took 5 bases from V and 4 from J; bases not matched to a gene: 4. The germline V gene has CDR1 SGHTA and CDR2 FQGTGA. The CDR3 nucleotides read TGTGCCAGCAGCCTCCGGACAGGGGGCACCGGGGAGCTGTTTTTT. It is translated as CASSLRTGGTGELFF.

The chain is built from TRBV19 and TRBJ2-5, with 8 bases matching TRBD2. CDR1 is LNHDA and CDR2 is SQIVND in the germline V gene (reference sequence). This CDR3 comprises 17 residues. V dropped 5 bases and J dropped 3; count of bases not matched to a gene: 14. CDR3 sequence (DNA): TGTGCCAGTAGTCCCCTAGGGACTAGAGCAAACAAAGAGACCCAGTACTTC. It codes for CASSPLGTRANKETQYF.

The chain is built from TRBV6-4 and TRBJ1-1; TRBD1 might be the D (6 bases). Trimming took 4 bases from V and 4 from J, leaving 13 bases between them. Germline values: CDR1 MRHNA, CDR2 SNTAGT. CDR3 length: 14 amino acids. The CDR3 reads CASSAPLGATEAFF. CDR3 coding DNA: TGTGCCAGCAGTGCCCCGTTGGGGGCCACTGAAGCTTTCTTT.

This clone is a singleton in its sample. V gene TRBV2 combines with J gene TRBJ1-2; the match to TRBD1 covers 8 bases. Losses at the gene ends were 3 bases for V and 2 bases for J; bases not matched to a gene: 2. The germline gives CDR1 SNHLY, CDR2 FYNNEI. The CDR3 has 14 amino acids. This CDR3 reads CASSDPGGNYGYTF. As DNA, the CDR3 is TGTGCCAGCAGTGATCCAGGGGGCAACTATGGCTACACCTTC.

This clone was observed a handful of times. V gene TRBV19 combines with J gene TRBJ1-6; D is perhaps TRBD1 (5 bases). This CDR3 spans 13 amino acids. Germline CDR1 is LNHDA and CDR2 is SQIVND (reference sequence). Trimming took off 8 bases at V and 8 bases at J, with 13 bases between the two ends. Written as DNA, the CDR3 is TGTGCCAGTGGATCAAGGGGTGATTCACCCCTCCACTTT. The encoded protein is CASGSRGDSPLHF.

The V gene is TRBV20-1, the J gene TRBJ2-7; 7 nucleotides agree with TRBD2. With 3 bases clipped from V and 1 base from J, the junction kept 6 bases outside the gene matches. Germline CDR1 reads DFQATT; CDR2 reads SNEGSKA (reference sequence). The length of the CDR3 is 14 residues. CDR3 sequence (DNA): TGCAGTGCTAGTCACCCAGCGGGATCCTACGAGCAGTACTTC. This translates into CSASHPAGSYEQYF.

The J gene is TRBJ2-3, the V gene TRBV20-1; D might be TRBD1 (5 bases). V lost 6 bases, J lost 0 bases, and 16 bases lay in between. The CDR3 has 15 amino acids. Germline values: CDR1 DFQATT, CDR2 SNEGSKA (reference sequence). DNA of the CDR3: TGCAGTGCCAGTCAAGGGGCAGCTAGCACAGATACGCAGTATTTT. This translates into CSASQGAASTDTQYF.